A single sample is the source of the 13 T cell receptor beta chains below, sequenced in a study of monozygotic twins with cystic fibrosis. Sequencing used immunoSEQ multiplex PCR; TCRdb keeps in-frame clones, though not all of them. Of roughly 13,000 clones in the sample, over 75% were seen once. Sequenced sample: blood. The source is a boy younger than 18 with cystic fibrosis.

The chain employs TRBV5-4 and TRBJ2-2, with D perhaps TRBD1 (5 bases). Trimming left V 2 bases short and J 1 base short, with 9 bases between. Germline CDR1 SGHNT, CDR2 YYREEE (reference sequence). The CDR3 has 15 amino acids. The CDR3 spells CASSFLRENTGELFF. The CDR3 DNA follows: TGTGCCAGCAGCTTCCTCAGGGAGAACACCGGGGAGCTGTTTTTT.

The rearrangement joins TRBV7-9 to TRBJ1-2; D is ambiguous. This CDR3 has 12 residues. Per germline, CDR1 SEHNR and CDR2 FQNEAQ (reference sequence). The ends were cut back, 5 bases at V and 7 bases at J, with 11 bases in the middle. This CDR3 is CASSPDQGGYTF. The CDR3 nucleotides read TGTGCCAGCAGCCCTGATCAAGGTGGCTACACCTTC.

This sequence joins TRBV9 and TRBJ2-5; 14 bases line up with TRBD2. The CDR3 runs to 17 residues. Germline V gene sequence: CDR1 SGDLS, CDR2 YYNGEE. V dropped 4 bases and J dropped 4; count of bases not matched to a gene: 9. The CDR3 loop reads CASSLEGLAGAAETQYF. The CDR3 nucleotides read TGTGCCAGCAGCCTCGAGGGACTAGCGGGAGCGGCAGAGACCCAGTACTTC.

The chain uses TRBV4-2 and TRBJ1-2, with D perhaps matching TRBD1 (5 bases). The CDR3 has 13 residues. Germline V gene data show CDR1 as LGHNA and CDR2 as YNFKEQ. Trimming removed 1 base from V and 6 bases from J, with 9 bases in between. The CDR3 bases are TGTGCCAGCAGCCAAGGGCGGGGGGATGGCTACACCTTC. The encoded protein is CASSQGRGDGYTF.

The chain is built from TRBV4-1 and TRBJ1-3; maybe TRBD1 (6 bases). The germline V gene has CDR1 MGHRA and CDR2 YSYEKL. CDR3 length: 15 amino acids. Trimming took off 4 bases at V and 2 bases at J, with 12 bases between the two ends. The CDR3 DNA reads as TGCGCCAGCAGCCCAGACAGGTCTACTGGAAACACCATATATTTT. Its protein product is CASSPDRSTGNTIYF.

The chain has TRBV11-3 and TRBJ2-7; 9 positions match TRBD1. The CDR3 is made up of 14 amino acids. J lost 4 bases, V lost 2 bases, and 3 bases had no gene match. CDR1 SGHNT and CDR2 YENEEA come from the germline V gene. The CDR3 sequence is CASSLSGQGYEQYF. For the CDR3, the DNA is TGTGCCAGCAGCTTATCGGGACAGGGATACGAGCAGTACTTC.

The rearrangement links TRBV27 to TRBJ2-3; 7 positions match TRBD2. The CDR3 extends over 17 amino acids. Looked up from germline, CDR1 is MNHEY and CDR2 is SMNVEV (reference sequence). V lost 5 bases and J lost 0; bases outside the gene matches: 11. The CDR3 loop is CASSPLRSGASTDTQYF. CDR3 bases: TGTGCCAGCAGTCCCCTTCGGAGCGGGGCAAGCACAGATACGCAGTATTTT.

The count of this clone is one. The V gene is TRBV5-1, the J gene TRBJ2-7; D is possibly TRBD1 or TRBD2 (5 bases each). CDR1 SGHRS and CDR2 YFSETQ come from the germline V gene. V lost 0 bases and J lost 3, with 10 bases in between. The CDR3 spans 14 residues. The CDR3 DNA sequence: TGCGCCAGCAGCTTGGGGGACGTAGTCTACGAGCAGTACTTC. Its translation is CASSLGDVVYEQYF.

The chain recombines TRBV14 with TRBJ2-7, with D tentatively TRBD2 (5 bases). V lost 3 bases and J 2 bases, leaving 14 bases between the germline ends. The CDR3 has 15 residues. From germline, CDR1 is SGHDN and CDR2 FVKESK. The CDR3 is CASSHWPGKTYEQYF. The CDR3, as DNA: TGTGCCAGCAGCCATTGGCCGGGGAAGACCTACGAGCAGTACTTC.

The V call is TRBV4-1, the J call TRBJ2-1; D is unresolved. This CDR3 has 11 residues. Germline values: CDR1 MGHRA, CDR2 YSYEKL. Trimming left V 4 bases short and J 5 bases short, with 3 bases between. CDR3 sequence (DNA): TGCGCCAGCAGCCTCAACAATGAGCAGTTCTTC. Translation gives CASSLNNEQFF.

This clone was counted only a few times. V usage is TRBV2 and J usage is TRBJ1-4; the match to TRBD1 covers 7 bases. The V and J ends lost 8 bases and 7 bases, in that order; junction bases with no gene match: 4. The CDR3 totals 12 residues. Germline CDR1 SNHLY, CDR2 FYNNEI. The CDR3 reads CASSGTAEKLFF. CDR3 coding DNA: TGTGCCAGCTCAGGGACAGCTGAAAAACTGTTTTTT.

V gene TRBV30 combines with J gene TRBJ1-2; D not certain. The CDR3 covers 13 residues. Germline V CDR1 and CDR2: GTSNPN, SVGIG (reference sequence). Trimming shortened V by 2 bases and J by 2 bases, and 9 bases separated the two germline ends. The DNA of the CDR3 is TGTGCCTGGAGTAGGGAACCGAACTATGGCTACACCTTC. Protein sequence: CAWSREPNYGYTF.

The CDR3, as DNA: TGTGCCAGAAGCCCGGACCACCAATTTCGCTCTGGGGCCAACGTCCTGACTTTC. Its protein is CARSPDHQFRSGANVLTF. The chain couples TRBV5-3 to TRBJ2-6; D remains ambiguous. TRBV5-3 is an ORF for which the function is uncertain. The V gene lost 4 bases and the J gene lost 0 bases, with 17 bases spanning the gap. The CDR3 length is 18 residues.